Below, 22 T cell receptor beta chains from the same sample are listed, as sequenced in a study of OX40 agonist ivuxolimab in advanced cancers. Only in-frame clones appear in the TCRdb table, and some are missing; sequencing was by immunoSEQ multiplex PCR. The data show 50,000 to 70,000 clones, around 93% seen once. Sequenced material: CD4+ or CD8+ T cells sorted from blood, taken in a trial of the OX40 agonist ivuxolimab. The receptors derive from an adult with an advanced solid tumor such as melanoma, head and neck, liver or kidney cancer.

The rearrangement joins TRBV19 to TRBJ1-3; the D is unclear. V was cut by 0 bases and J by 3 bases, with 9 bases left in between. The CDR3 has 15 residues. Germline assignment: CDR1 LNHDA and CDR2 SQIVND (reference sequence). The CDR3, as DNA: TGTGCCAGTAGTATAGATTGGCCGGGTGGAAACACCATATATTTT. This codes for CASSIDWPGGNTIYF.

The V and J genes are TRBV2 and TRBJ2-1; D may be TRBD1 or TRBD2 (6 bases each). V was pared by 3 bases and J by 7 bases, with 19 bases between. The CDR3 loop spans 16 amino acids. The germline V gene has CDR1 SNHLY and CDR2 FYNNEI. In nucleotides, the CDR3 is TGTGCCAGCAGTGACTGGGGTGGAGGGGGAAGGAATGAGCAGTTCTTC. It encodes CASSDWGGGGRNEQFF. The variable domain in full, with the rest retrieved from reference TRBV2 and TRBJ2-1, is EPEVTQTPSHQVTQMGQEVILRCVPISNHLYFYWYRQILGQKVEFLVSFYNNEISEKSEIFDDQFSVERPDGSNFTLKIRSTKLEDSAMYFCASSDWGGGGRNEQFFGPGTRLTVL.

The CDR3, as DNA: TGTGCCAGCAGCTTAGATGCCGGGAGGTACAATGAGCAGTTCTTC. Protein sequence: CASSLDAGRYNEQFF. V is TRBV7-2 and J is TRBJ2-1; 7 bases fit TRBD2. The CDR3 has 15 amino acids. After removal of 1 base from V and 4 bases from J, the junction contained 4 bases not matched to a gene. Looked up from germline, CDR1 is SGHTA and CDR2 is FQGNSA.

This clone was recorded only once. The chain has TRBV5-1 and TRBJ2-5; D unclear. Germline V gene lookup returns CDR1 SGHRS and CDR2 YFSETQ. Trimming removed 1 base at V and 5 bases at J, with 15 bases between. The CDR3 spans 15 residues. This CDR3 is CASSLTALMRETQYF. The CDR3 coding sequence is TGCGCCAGCAGCTTGACAGCATTAATGCGCGAGACCCAGTACTTC.

The chain employs TRBV30 and TRBJ1-6; tentative D call: TRBD1 (5 bases). The CDR3 extends over 14 amino acids. Germline CDR1 GTSNPN, CDR2 SVGIG (reference sequence). V lost 0 bases and J 9 bases, leaving 12 bases between the germline ends. The CDR3 DNA is TGTGCCTGGAGTGTAGGCAGGGATGGTTCACCCCTCCACTTT. It encodes CAWSVGRDGSPLHF.

This clone has just a few counts. V is TRBV5-5 and J is TRBJ1-1; D not resolved. CDR1 SGHKS and CDR2 YYEKEE come from the germline V gene (reference sequence). V lost 3 bases, J lost 1 base, and 13 bases lay in between. This CDR3 contains 15 residues. This CDR3 is CASSSLLAGNTEAFF. The CDR3 DNA follows: TGTGCCAGCAGCTCATTATTAGCAGGGAACACTGAAGCTTTCTTT.

The chain employs TRBV5-1 and TRBJ1-1; tentatively, D is TRBD1 (6 bases). V shed 5 bases and J shed 1 base, with 12 bases lying between them. The CDR3 sequence is 14 residues long. CDR1 and CDR2 (germline): SGHRS, YFSETQ. CDR3 nucleotides: TGCGCCAGCAGTTCGGGACAAACGAACACTGAAGCTTTCTTT. Translated, it gives CASSSGQTNTEAFF.

V and J are TRBV10-3 and TRBJ2-1; D unclear. V was cut by 5 bases and J by 0 bases, with 14 bases left in between. The V gene's germline CDR1 is ENHRY and CDR2 SYGVKD. The CDR3 has 16 amino acids. CDR3 coding DNA: TGTGCCATCAGTCCCCGGCTACTAAGCTCCTACAATGAGCAGTTCTTC. This codes for CAISPRLLSSYNEQFF.

The V gene is TRBV29-1, the J gene TRBJ2-3; the D is unclear. The CDR3 totals 13 residues. Per germline, CDR1 SQVTM and CDR2 ANQGSEA. V gave up 1 base and J gave up 5 bases, with 10 bases separating them. The CDR3 DNA sequence: TGCAGCGTTGAAGTCGTGGGATTAGATACGCAGTATTTT. As protein: CSVEVVGLDTQYF.

CDR3 amino acids: CASSLGAAGNTIYF. Here the CDR3 DNA reads TGTGCCAGCAGCTTAGGGGCGGCTGGAAACACCATATATTTT. This chain connects TRBV7-2 to TRBJ1-3, with D unclear. This CDR3 is built from 14 residues. The germline V gene has CDR1 SGHTA and CDR2 FQGNSA. Trimming pared 1 base from V and 2 bases from J, leaving 6 bases between.

This rearrangement joins TRBV19 to TRBJ1-5; TRBD1 matches at 7 bases. This CDR3 spans 17 amino acids. J lost 2 bases, V lost 1 base, and 8 bases had no gene match. CDR1 LNHDA and CDR2 SQIVND come from the germline V gene (reference sequence). The CDR3 DNA sequence: TGTGCCAGTAGTATAGTCTTGGGCACAGGGGGCAATCAGCCCCAGCATTTT. Encoded protein: CASSIVLGTGGNQPQHF.

The chain has TRBV10-3 and TRBJ2-1, with 8 bases identical to TRBD2. The CDR3 is made up of 13 amino acids. The V gene's germline CDR1 is ENHRY and CDR2 SYGVKD. The junction had 2 bases not matched to a gene; V was cut back by 4 bases and J by 6 bases. In nucleotides, the CDR3 is TGTGCCATCAGTGGACTAGCGAGCAATGAGCAGTTCTTC. Its protein is CAISGLASNEQFF.

The chain couples TRBV29-1 to TRBJ1-2; perhaps TRBD1 as D (6 bases). The CDR3 runs to 13 residues. Germline CDR1 and CDR2: SQVTM and ANQGSEA. Trimming took 0 bases from V and 8 from J, leaving 13 bases between them. The CDR3 DNA sequence: TGCAGCGTTGAAGAACTACAGGGTATCGGCTACACCTTC. It is translated as CSVEELQGIGYTF. Looking up the rest from reference TRBV29-1 and TRBJ1-2 gives the full variable domain: SAVISQKPSRDICQRGTSLTIQCQVDSQVTMMFWYRQQPGQSLTLIATANQGSEATYESGFVIDKFPISRPNLTFSTLTVSNMSPEDSSIYLCSVEELQGIGYTFGSGTRLTVV.

This rearrangement joins TRBV10-3 to TRBJ2-7; 10 nucleotides line up with TRBD2. Germline CDR1 reads ENHRY; CDR2 reads SYGVKD. The CDR3 is made up of 14 amino acids. V dropped 2 bases and J dropped 4; count of bases not matched to a gene: 2. The CDR3 DNA reads as TGTGCCATCAGTGAGACTAGCGGGACGTACGAGCAGTACTTC. Its translation is CAISETSGTYEQYF.

This chain connects TRBV6-6 to TRBJ2-2, with D perhaps matching TRBD1 (6 bases). Germline values: CDR1 MNHNY, CDR2 SVGAGI (reference sequence). CDR3 length: 16 residues. V lost 6 bases and J 1 base, leaving 15 bases between the germline ends. The CDR3 here is CASSPTRDKNTGELFF. Here the CDR3 DNA reads TGTGCCAGCAGCCCCACCAGGGACAAGAACACCGGGGAGCTGTTTTTT.

The rearrangement links TRBV30 to TRBJ2-1, with unresolved D. Trimming took 4 bases from V and 4 from J, leaving 14 bases between them. Per the germline V gene, CDR1 is GTSNPN and CDR2 is SVGIG (reference sequence). This CDR3 is built from 14 residues. The CDR3 sequence is CAWKAPSGYNEQFF. As DNA, the CDR3 is TGTGCCTGGAAGGCGCCCTCTGGGTACAATGAGCAGTTCTTC.

V gene TRBV6-6 combines with J gene TRBJ2-7, with D perhaps being TRBD1 or TRBD2 (5 bases each). This CDR3 contains 15 residues. V was clipped by 2 bases and J by 7 bases, with 18 bases between them. Germline V gene data show CDR1 as MNHNY and CDR2 as SVGAGI (reference sequence). DNA of the CDR3: TGTGCCAGCAGTTACGTTCCGGGACCCTTTTATGAGCAGTACTTC. Translation: CASSYVPGPFYEQYF.

The chain combines TRBV2 with TRBJ1-5, with unresolved D. V lost 7 bases and J lost 0, with 10 bases in between. The CDR3 has 14 residues. CDR1 is SNHLY and CDR2 is FYNNEI in the germline V gene. The CDR3 DNA follows: TGTGCCAGCAATAGTTTGGATAGCAATCAGCCCCAGCATTTT. Translating it yields CASNSLDSNQPQHF.

By share, this clone counts as medium-sized. This chain joins TRBV5-1 and TRBJ2-5; TRBD2 is a possible D gene (5 bases). Germline CDR1 is SGHRS and CDR2 is YFSETQ. This CDR3 spans 13 amino acids. The V and J ends lost 0 bases and 4 bases respectively, with 7 bases between them. CDR3 sequence: CASSLGAGETQYF. The DNA of the CDR3 is TGCGCCAGCAGCTTGGGTGCGGGAGAGACCCAGTACTTC. The entire variable domain, with the rest obtained from reference TRBV5-1 and TRBJ2-5, is as follows: KAGVTQTPRYLIKTRGQQVTLSCSPISGHRSVSWYQQTPGQGLQFLFEYFSETQRNKGNFPGRFSGRQFSNSRSEMNVSTLELGDSALYLCASSLGAGETQYFGPGTRLLVL.

The chain links TRBV30 to TRBJ1-3; no firm D call. Germline V gives CDR1 GTSNPN, CDR2 SVGIG (reference sequence). V dropped 0 bases and J dropped 3 bases, with 15 bases sitting between them. The CDR3 sequence is 16 residues long. The CDR3 DNA reads as TGTGCCTGGAGTGTGTATGCCCAGGCGAGTGGAAACACCATATATTTT. It codes for CAWSVYAQASGNTIYF.

The genes are TRBV5-1 and TRBJ2-5, with 9 bases fitting TRBD1. Matching the DNA end better, TRBJ2-7 makes the J call doubtful. There are 14 residues in the CDR3. Germline lookup yields CDR1 SGHRS and CDR2 YFSETQ. The CDR3 loop is CASSWGQGGHEQYF. Here the CDR3 DNA reads TGCGCCAGCAGCTGGGGACAGGGTGGCCACGAGCAGTACTTC.

The rearrangement uses TRBV10-2 and TRBJ1-1, with unresolved D. Germline lookup yields CDR1 WSHSY and CDR2 SAAADI. The CDR3 runs 13 residues. Between the trimmed V and J ends, which lost 4 bases and 2 bases, there was a span of 8 bases. CDR3 amino acids: CASSATDNTEAFF. CDR3 coding DNA: TGCGCCAGCAGTGCTACAGACAACACTGAAGCTTTCTTT.